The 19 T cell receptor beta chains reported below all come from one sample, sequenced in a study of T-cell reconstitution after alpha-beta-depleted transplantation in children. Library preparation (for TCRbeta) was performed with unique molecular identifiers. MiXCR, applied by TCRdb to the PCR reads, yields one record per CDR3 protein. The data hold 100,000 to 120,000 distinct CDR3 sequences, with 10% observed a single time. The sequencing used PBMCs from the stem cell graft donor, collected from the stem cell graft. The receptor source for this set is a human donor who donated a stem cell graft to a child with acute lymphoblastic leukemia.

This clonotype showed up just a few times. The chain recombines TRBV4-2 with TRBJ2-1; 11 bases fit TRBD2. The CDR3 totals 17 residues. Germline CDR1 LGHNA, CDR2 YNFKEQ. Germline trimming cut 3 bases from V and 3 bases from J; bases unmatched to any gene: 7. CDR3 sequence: CASSHPYSGRDYNEQFF. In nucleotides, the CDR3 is TGTGCCAGCAGCCACCCTTATAGCGGGAGGGACTACAATGAGCAGTTCTTC.

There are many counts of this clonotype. The CDR3 loop is CASSLETGVGEQYF. The DNA of the CDR3 is TGTGCCAGCAGTCTTGAAACGGGAGTAGGCGAGCAGTACTTC. The chain uses TRBV28 and TRBJ2-7; D might be TRBD2 (6 bases). Per germline, CDR1 MDHEN and CDR2 SYDVKM. The CDR3 is 14 residues long. V was cut by 5 bases and J by 6 bases, with 17 bases left in between.

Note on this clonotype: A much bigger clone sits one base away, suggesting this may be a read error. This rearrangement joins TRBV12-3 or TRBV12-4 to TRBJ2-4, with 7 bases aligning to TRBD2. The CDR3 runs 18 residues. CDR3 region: CASSFNPGGSLAKSIQYF. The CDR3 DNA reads TGTGCCAGCAGTTTTAATCCCGGGGGGTCACTAGCCAAAAGCATTCAGTACTTC.

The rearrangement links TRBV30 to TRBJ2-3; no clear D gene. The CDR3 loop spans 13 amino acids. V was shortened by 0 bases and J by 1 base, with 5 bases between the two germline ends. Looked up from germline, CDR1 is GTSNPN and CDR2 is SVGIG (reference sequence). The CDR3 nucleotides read TGTGCCTGGAGTGTACGGGGCACAGATACGCAGTATTTT. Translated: CAWSVRGTDTQYF.

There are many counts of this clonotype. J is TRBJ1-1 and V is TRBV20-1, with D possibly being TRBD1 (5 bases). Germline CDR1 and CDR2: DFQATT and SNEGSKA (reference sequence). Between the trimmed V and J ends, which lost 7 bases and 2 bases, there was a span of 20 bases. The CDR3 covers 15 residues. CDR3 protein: CSVTAERGGNTEAFF. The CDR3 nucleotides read TGCAGTGTAACAGCCGAGAGGGGTGGTAACACTGAAGCTTTCTTT.

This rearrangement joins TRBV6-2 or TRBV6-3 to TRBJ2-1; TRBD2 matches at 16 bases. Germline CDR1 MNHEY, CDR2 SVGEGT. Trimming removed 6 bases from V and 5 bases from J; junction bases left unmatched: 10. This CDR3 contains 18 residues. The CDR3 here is CASRAPGTSGRANNEQFF. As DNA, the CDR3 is TGTGCCAGCAGAGCCCCCGGGACTAGCGGGAGGGCTAACAATGAGCAGTTCTTC.

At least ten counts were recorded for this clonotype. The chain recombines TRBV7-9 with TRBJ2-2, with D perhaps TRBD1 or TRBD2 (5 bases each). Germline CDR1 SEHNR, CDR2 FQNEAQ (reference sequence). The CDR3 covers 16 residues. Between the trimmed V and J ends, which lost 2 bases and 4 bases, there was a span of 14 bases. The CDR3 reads CASSLQGSVGTGELFF. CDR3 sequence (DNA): TGTGCCAGCAGCTTACAGGGTAGCGTCGGCACCGGGGAGCTGTTTTTT.

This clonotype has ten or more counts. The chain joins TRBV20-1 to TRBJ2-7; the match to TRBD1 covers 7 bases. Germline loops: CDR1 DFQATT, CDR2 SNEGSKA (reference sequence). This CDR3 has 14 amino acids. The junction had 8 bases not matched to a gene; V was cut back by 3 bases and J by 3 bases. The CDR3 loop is CSASVRQGFYEQYF. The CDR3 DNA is TGCAGTGCTAGTGTACGACAGGGTTTCTACGAGCAGTACTTC.

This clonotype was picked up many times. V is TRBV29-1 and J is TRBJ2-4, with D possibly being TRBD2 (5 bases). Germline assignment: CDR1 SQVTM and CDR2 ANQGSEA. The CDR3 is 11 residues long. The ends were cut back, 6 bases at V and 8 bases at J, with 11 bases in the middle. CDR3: CSVGARDIQYF. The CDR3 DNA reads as TGCAGCGTCGGAGCGCGGGACATTCAGTACTTC.

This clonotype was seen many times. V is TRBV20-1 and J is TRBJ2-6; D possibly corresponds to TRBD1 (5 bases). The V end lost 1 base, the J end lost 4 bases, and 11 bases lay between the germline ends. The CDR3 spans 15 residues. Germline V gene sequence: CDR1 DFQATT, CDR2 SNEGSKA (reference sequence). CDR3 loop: CSARVSRAGANVLTF. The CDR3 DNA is TGCAGTGCTAGAGTAAGCAGGGCCGGGGCCAACGTCCTGACTTTC.

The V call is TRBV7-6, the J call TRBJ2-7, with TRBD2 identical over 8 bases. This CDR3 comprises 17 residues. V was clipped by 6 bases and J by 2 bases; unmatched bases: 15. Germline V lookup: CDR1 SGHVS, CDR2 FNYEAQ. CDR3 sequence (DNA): TGTGCCAGCAGTCCGACCCCCTCCGGGACTAGAGCCTACGAGCAGTACTTC. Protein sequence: CASSPTPSGTRAYEQYF. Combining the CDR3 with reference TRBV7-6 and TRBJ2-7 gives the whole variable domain GAGVSQSPRYKVTKRGQDVALRCDPISGHVSLYWYRQALGQGPEFLTYFNYEAQQDKSGLPNDRFSAERPEGSISTLTIQRTEQRDSAMYRCASSPTPSGTRAYEQYFGPGTRLTVT.

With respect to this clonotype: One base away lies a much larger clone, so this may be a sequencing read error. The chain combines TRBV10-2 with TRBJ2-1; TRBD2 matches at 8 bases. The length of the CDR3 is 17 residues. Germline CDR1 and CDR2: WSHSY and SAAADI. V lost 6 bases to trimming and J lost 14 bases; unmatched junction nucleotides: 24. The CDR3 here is CASSENPLAAPLRCEFF. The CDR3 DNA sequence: TGCGCCAGCAGCGAGAACCCACTAGCGGCTCCTTTGCGGTGTGAGTTCTTC.

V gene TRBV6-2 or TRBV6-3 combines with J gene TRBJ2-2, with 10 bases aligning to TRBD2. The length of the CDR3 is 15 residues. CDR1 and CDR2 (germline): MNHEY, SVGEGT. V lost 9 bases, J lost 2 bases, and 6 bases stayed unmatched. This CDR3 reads CASLSGRFNTGELFF. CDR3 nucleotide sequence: TGTGCCAGTCTTAGCGGGAGGTTTAACACCGGGGAGCTGTTTTTT.

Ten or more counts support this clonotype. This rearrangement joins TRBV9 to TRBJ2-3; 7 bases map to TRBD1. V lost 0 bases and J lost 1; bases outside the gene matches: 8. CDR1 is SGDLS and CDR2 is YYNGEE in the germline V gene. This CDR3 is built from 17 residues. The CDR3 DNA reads TGTGCCAGCAGCGTAGCTACTAGGACAGGAGGCACAGATACGCAGTATTTT. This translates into CASSVATRTGGTDTQYF.

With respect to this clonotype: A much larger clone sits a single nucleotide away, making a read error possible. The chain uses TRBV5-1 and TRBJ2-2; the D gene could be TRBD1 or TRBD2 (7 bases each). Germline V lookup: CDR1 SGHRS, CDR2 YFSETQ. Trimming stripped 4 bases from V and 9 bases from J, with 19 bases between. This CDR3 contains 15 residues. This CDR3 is CASSMGQRGPWELFF. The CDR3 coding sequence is TGCGCCAGCAGCATGGGACAGCGGGGTCCCTGGGAGCTGTTTTTT.

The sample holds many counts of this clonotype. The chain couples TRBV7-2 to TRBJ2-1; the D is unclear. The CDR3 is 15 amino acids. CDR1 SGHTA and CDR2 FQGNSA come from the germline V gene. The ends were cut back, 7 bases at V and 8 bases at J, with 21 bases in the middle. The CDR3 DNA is TGTGCCAGCATCGGTACGGACCGTTTGTGGGATGAGCAGTTCTTC. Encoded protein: CASIGTDRLWDEQFF.

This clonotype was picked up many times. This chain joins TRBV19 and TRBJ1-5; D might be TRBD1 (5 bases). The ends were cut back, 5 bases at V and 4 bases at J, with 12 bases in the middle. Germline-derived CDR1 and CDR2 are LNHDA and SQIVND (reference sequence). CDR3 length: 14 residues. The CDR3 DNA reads TGTGCCAGTAGTTCCACAGGCGTGAATCAGCCCCAGCATTTT. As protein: CASSSTGVNQPQHF.

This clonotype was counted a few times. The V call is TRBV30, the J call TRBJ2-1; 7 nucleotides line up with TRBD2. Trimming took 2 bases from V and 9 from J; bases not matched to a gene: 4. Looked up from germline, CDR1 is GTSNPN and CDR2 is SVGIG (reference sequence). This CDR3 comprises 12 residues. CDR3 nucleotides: TGTGCCTGGAGTCCCAGGGAGGGTGAGCAGTTCTTC. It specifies CAWSPREGEQFF.

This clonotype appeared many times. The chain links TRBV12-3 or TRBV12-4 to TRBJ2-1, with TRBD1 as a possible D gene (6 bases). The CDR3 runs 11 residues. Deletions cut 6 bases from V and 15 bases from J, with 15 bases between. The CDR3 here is CASSLDSSWFF. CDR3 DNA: TGTGCCAGCAGCCTGGACAGTTCTTGGTTCTTC.